This paragraph covers one T cell receptor (beta chain) sequence. These data belong to a study of T cells in Graves' hyperthyroidism and ophthalmopathy. CDR3 size: 12 residues. Germline loops: CDR1 DFQATT, CDR2 SNEGSKA (reference sequence). V lost 6 bases to trimming and J lost 5 bases, with 13 bases between them. The study based diagnoses on clinical symptoms, serum thyroxine and TRAb, thyroid ultrasound and orbital computed tomography. Amplification targeted TCR beta CDR3 regions from RNA transcripts. Carried out on the TCR CDR3, a first-round RT-PCR used the HTBI primer set. TCRdb independently ran MiXCR on the multiplex PCR reads; one entry per CDR3 protein. The sample includes hundreds of thousands of distinct CDR3 sequences, approximately 18% of them seen just once.

The sequencing sample was made of blood. The chain recombines TRBV20-1 with TRBJ1-2; D gene ambiguous. The origin of this receptor is a woman aged 45 to 65 with Graves' hyperthyroidism that later progressed to Graves' ophthalmopathy. CDR3 protein: CSAPDGRYGYTF. In DNA form, the CDR3 reads TGCAGTGCCCCGGACGGGAGGTATGGCTACACCTTC.